There are a few counts of the clone carrying this TCR beta chain. Its antigen is not identified. The sample originates from a study of cytomegalovirus exposure and HLA in healthy donors. Study conclusions and caveats: Later, an analysis found that TCR clusters from the first cohort tended to co-occur in the roughly 110 validation repertoires.

Here immunoSEQ multiplex PCR was the method, and the copy in TCRdb shows in-frame clones only, minus some. The sample has roughly 350,000 clones, just over 85% seen once; the top ten hold about 0.8%. The trim removed 5 bases at V and 3 bases at J, leaving 3 bases unmatched. Germline CDR1 and CDR2: SGHVS and FQNEAQ. This CDR3 region has 14 residues. This sequence joins TRBV7-8 and TRBJ2-3; TRBD1 matches 9 bases. This clonotype was sampled from a woman between 18 and 29 years old in good health and CMV-seronegative. Sequenced sample: PBMCs. The CDR3 DNA follows: TGTGCCAGCAGCCCCGGACAGGGGACAGATACGCAGTATTTT. This encodes CASSPGQGTDTQYF.